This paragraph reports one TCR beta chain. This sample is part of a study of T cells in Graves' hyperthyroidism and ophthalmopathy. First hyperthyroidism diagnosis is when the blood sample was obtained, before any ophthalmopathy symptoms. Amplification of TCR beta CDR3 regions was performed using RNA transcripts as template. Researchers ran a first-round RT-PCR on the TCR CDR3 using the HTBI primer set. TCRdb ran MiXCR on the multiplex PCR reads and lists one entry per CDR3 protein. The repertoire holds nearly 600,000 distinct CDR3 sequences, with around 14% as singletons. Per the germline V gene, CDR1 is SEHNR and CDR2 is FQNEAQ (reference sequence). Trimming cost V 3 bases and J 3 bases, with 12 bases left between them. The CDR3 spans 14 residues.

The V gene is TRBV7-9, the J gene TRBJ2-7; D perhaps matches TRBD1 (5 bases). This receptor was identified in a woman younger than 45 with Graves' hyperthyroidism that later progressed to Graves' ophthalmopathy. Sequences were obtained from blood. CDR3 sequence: CASSFPVDNYEQYF. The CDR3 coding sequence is TGTGCCAGCAGCTTCCCCGTGGACAACTACGAGCAGTACTTC.